What follows is one T cell receptor beta chain and its context. What it binds is unknown. This CDR3 is built from 14 residues. Trimming pared 7 bases from V and 8 bases from J, leaving 17 bases between. Germline V lookup: CDR1 SNHLY, CDR2 FYNNEI. This specimen belongs to a study of STAT5B mutations in CD4+ large granular lymphocyte leukemia. Study results and limitations: About 25% of private leukemic clonotypes occurred rarely in other patients' non-leukemic repertoires. TRBV06-family usage was enriched in top patient clones (8/27) versus controls (2/35). Higher CD4+ than CD8+ T-LGLL clonality might reflect small sample size.

Sequencing was at survey level. Method: immunoSEQ multiplex PCR; TCRdb's copy keeps in-frame clones and lacks some. This table holds some 51,000 clones, approximately 83% found once. The V and J genes are TRBV2 and TRBJ1-4; D might be TRBD1 (6 bases). Input material: CD4+ T cells from blood buffy coats. This TCR was recovered from a human donor in good health. CDR3 loop: CASNEGRGSEKLFF. CDR3 bases: TGTGCCAGCAACGAGGGGAGGGGGAGCGAAAAACTGTTTTTT. Supplemented by reference TRBV2 and TRBJ1-4, the full variable domain reads EPEVTQTPSHQVTQMGQEVILRCVPISNHLYFYWYRQILGQKVEFLVSFYNNEISEKSEIFDDQFSVERPDGSNFTLKIRSTKLEDSAMYFCASNEGRGSEKLFFGSGTQLSVL.